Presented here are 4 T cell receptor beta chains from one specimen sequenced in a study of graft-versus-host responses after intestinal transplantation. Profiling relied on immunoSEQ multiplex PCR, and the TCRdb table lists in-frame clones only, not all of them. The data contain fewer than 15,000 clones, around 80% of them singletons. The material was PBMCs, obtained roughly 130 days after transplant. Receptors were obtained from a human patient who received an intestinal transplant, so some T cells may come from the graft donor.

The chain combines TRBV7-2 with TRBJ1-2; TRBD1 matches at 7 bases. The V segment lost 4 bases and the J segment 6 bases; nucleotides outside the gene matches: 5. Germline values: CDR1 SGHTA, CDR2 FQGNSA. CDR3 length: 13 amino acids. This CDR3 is CASSSQGGDGYTF. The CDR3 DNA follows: TGTGCCAGCAGCTCCCAGGGGGGCGATGGCTACACCTTC.

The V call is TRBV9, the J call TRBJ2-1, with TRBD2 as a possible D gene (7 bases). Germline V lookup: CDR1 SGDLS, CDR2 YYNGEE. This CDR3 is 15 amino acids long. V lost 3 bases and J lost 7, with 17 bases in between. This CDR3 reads CASSAPSGGGNEQFF. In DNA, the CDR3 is TGTGCCAGCAGCGCCCCTAGCGGAGGGGGGAATGAGCAGTTCTTC.

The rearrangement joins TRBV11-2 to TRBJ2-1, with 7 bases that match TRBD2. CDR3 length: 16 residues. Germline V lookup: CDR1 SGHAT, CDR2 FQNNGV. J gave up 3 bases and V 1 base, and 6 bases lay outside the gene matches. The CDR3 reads CASSLGVAGVYNEQFF. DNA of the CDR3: TGTGCCAGCAGCTTAGGAGTAGCGGGTGTCTACAATGAGCAGTTCTTC.

The CDR3 coding sequence is TGCGCCAGCAGACCCGGGACTAGCGGGTTTAGCTCCTACAATGAGCAGTTCTTC. Amino acid sequence: CASRPGTSGFSSYNEQFF. The genes are TRBV5-1 and TRBJ2-1, with TRBD2 matching 12 bases. CDR1 and CDR2 from the germline V gene are SGHRS and YFSETQ. The ends lost 5 bases at V and 0 bases at J; junction bases unmatched: 9. The CDR3 runs to 18 residues.